This T cell receptor beta chain was recovered during a study of blood T cell repertoires in COVID-19. Study information: T cells, B-cell-depleted T cells, or PBMCs supplied cDNA or gDNA.

How the authors handled the data: Nucleated cell number was recorded as an estimate derived from reference gene primer amplification. Libraries were prepared by immunoSEQ multiplex PCR; TCRdb keeps only in-frame clonotypes and omits some of them. The DNA was the basis for D and trimming; V, J and clone size are from that table. The table has about 120,000 clones, over 80% seen once. Trimming removed 4 bases at V and 4 bases at J, with 8 bases between. The germline CDR1 and CDR2 sequences are SGHTA and FQGTGA. CDR3 length: 14 residues. Sample: peripheral blood. This TCR was sampled from a woman aged 70-85 years with acute or convalescent COVID-19. The chain links TRBV7-3 to TRBJ1-6; maybe TRBD1 (5 bases). CDR3 nucleotides: TGTGCCAGCAGCTCAGACAGTTATAATTCACCCCTCCACTTT. This gives the protein CASSSDSYNSPLHF. The entire variable domain, with the rest obtained from reference TRBV7-3 and TRBJ1-6, is as follows: GAGVSQTPSNKVTEKGKYVELRCDPISGHTALYWYRQSLGQGPEFLIYFQGTGAADDSGLPNDRFFAVRPEGSVSTLKIQRTERGDSAVYLCASSSDSYNSPLHFGNGTRLTVT.